This T cell receptor beta chain was found in a study of shared clonotypes between healthy human individuals. The study, taken as a whole, reports: Naive CD4 clonotypes were shared across a handful of donors at roughly 4.6%.

Profiled with immunoSEQ multiplex PCR; TCRdb holds only in-frame clones, not every one. Here the sample spans around 2.5 million clones, 93% being singletons. With regard to this clone: The antigen remains undetermined.

CD45RA+ naive and CD45RA-negative memory subsets were separated from CD4+ cells. Per germline, CDR1 SGHRS and CDR2 YFSETQ. The CDR3 has 15 amino acids. Trimming pared 4 bases from V and 0 bases from J, leaving 11 bases between. Sequenced material: naive CD4+ T cells from PBMCs. Stated subset: CD45RA+ positively selected. V gene TRBV5-1 combines with J gene TRBJ1-3; D not certain. This clonotype was obtained from a man aged 18-30 years in good health. Some clones in this sample may be carry-over from other donors' samples. The CDR3 DNA reads TGCGCCAGCAGCCTGGAACCCATCTCTGGAAACACCATATATTTT. Protein sequence: CASSLEPISGNTIYF.